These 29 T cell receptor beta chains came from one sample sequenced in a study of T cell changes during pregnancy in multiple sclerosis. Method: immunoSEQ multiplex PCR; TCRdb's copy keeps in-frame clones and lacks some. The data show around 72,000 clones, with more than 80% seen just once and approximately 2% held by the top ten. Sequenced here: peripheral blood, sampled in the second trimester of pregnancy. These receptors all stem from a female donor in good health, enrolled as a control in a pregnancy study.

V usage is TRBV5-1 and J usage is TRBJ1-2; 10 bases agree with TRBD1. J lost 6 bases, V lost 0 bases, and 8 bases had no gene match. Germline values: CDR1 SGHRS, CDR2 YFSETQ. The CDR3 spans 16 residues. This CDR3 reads CASSLGQGAGEHGYTF. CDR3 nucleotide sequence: TGCGCCAGCAGCTTGGGACAGGGGGCGGGAGAGCATGGCTACACCTTC.

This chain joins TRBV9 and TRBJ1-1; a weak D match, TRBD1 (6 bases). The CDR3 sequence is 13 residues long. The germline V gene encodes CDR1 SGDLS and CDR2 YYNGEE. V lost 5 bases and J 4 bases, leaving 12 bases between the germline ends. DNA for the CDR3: TGTGCCAGCAGTAACGTGGGGGCCACTGAAGCTTTCTTT. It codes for CASSNVGATEAFF.

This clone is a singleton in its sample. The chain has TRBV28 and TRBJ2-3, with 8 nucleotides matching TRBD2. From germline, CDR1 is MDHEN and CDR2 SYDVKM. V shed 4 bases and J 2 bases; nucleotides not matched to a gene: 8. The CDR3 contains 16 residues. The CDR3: CASSYPAGAVTDTQYF. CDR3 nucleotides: TGTGCCAGCAGTTACCCAGCGGGGGCTGTCACAGATACGCAGTATTTT.

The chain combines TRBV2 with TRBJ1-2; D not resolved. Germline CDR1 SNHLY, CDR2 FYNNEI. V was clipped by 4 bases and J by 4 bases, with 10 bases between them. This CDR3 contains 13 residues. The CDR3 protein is CASSANSLYGYTF. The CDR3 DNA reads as TGTGCCAGCAGTGCCAACAGCCTCTATGGCTACACCTTC.

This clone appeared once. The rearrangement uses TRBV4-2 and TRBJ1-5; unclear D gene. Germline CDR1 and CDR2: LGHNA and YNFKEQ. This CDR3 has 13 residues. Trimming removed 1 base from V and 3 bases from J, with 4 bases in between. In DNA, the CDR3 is TGTGCCAGCAGCCAAGTTCTCAATCAGCCCCAGCATTTT. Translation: CASSQVLNQPQHF.

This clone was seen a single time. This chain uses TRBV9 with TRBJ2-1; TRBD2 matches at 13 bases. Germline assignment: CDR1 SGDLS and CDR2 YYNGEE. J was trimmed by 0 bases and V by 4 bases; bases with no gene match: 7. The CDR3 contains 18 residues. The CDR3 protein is CASSPRTSGGSSYNEQFF. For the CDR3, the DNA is TGTGCCAGCAGCCCCCGGACTAGCGGGGGTAGCTCCTACAATGAGCAGTTCTTC. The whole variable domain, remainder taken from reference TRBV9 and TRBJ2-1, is DSGVTQTPKHLITATGQRVTLRCSPRSGDLSVYWYQQSLDQGLQFLIQYYNGEERAKGNILERFSAQQFPDLHSELNLSSLELGDSALYFCASSPRTSGGSSYNEQFFGPGTRLTVL.

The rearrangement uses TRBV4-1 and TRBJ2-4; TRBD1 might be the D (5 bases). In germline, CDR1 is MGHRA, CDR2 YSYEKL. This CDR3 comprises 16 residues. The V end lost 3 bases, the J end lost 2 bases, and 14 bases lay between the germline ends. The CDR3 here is CASSHLSTDSKNIQYF. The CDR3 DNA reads TGCGCCAGCAGCCATCTTTCGACAGATTCCAAAAACATTCAGTACTTC.

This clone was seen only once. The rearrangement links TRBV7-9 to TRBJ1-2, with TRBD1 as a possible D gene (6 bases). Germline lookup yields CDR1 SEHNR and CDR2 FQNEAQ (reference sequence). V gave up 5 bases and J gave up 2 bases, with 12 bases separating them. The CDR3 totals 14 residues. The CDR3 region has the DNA TGTGCCAGCAGCAGAGGGGGACAAAACTATGGCTACACCTTC. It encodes CASSRGGQNYGYTF.

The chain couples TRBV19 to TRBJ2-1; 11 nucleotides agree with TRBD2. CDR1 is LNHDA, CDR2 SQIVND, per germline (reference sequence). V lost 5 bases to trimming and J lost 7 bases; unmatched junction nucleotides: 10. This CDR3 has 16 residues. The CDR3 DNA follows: TGTGCCAGTAGTCCAAGGGGTAGCGGGGGGGCGAATGAGCAGTTCTTC. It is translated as CASSPRGSGGANEQFF.

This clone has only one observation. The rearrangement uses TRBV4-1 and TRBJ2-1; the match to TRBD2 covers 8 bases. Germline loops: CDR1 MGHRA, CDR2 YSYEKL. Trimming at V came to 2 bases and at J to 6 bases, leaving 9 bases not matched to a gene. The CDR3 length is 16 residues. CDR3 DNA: TGCGCCAGCAGCCAACTCGGGAGGGTAGGACCCAATGAGCAGTTCTTC. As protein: CASSQLGRVGPNEQFF.

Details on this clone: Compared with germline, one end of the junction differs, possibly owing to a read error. CDR3 in DNA: TGTGCCAGTAGTGGCCAGACAGGGCTGCCGGCGAGCAGTCAGCCCCAGCATTTT. Its protein product is CASSGQTGLPASSQPQHF. The chain recombines TRBV19 with TRBJ1-5, with 7 bases fitting TRBD1. The CDR3 contains 18 residues. Germline V gene lookup returns CDR1 LNHDA and CDR2 SQIVND (reference sequence).

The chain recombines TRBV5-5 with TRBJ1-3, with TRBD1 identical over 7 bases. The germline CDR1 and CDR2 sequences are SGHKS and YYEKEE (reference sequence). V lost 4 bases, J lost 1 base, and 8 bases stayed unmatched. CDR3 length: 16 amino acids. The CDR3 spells CASSTGTVPSGNTIYF. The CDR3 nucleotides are TGTGCCAGCAGCACCGGGACAGTGCCGTCTGGAAACACCATATATTTT.

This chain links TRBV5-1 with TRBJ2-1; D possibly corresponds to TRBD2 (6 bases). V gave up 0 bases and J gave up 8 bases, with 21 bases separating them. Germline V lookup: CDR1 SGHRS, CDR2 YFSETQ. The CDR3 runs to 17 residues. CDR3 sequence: CASSLALGGIEYDEQFF. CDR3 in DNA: TGCGCCAGCAGCTTGGCCCTAGGAGGGATTGAGTACGATGAGCAGTTCTTC.

The CDR3 region has the DNA TGTGCCACCAGCAGAGGCGGGGGAATCGGCAATGAGCAGTTCTTC. Protein sequence: CATSRGGGIGNEQFF. V is TRBV15 and J is TRBJ2-1, with 7 nucleotides matching TRBD2. J was trimmed by 6 bases and V by 1 base; bases with no gene match: 6. Germline V gene lookup returns CDR1 LNHNV and CDR2 YYDKDF (reference sequence). There are 15 residues in the CDR3.

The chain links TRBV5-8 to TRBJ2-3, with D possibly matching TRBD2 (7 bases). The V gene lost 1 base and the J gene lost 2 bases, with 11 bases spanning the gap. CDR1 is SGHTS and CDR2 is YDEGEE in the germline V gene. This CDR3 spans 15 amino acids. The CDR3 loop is CASSLWGGPTDTQYF. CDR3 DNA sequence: TGTGCCAGCAGCTTGTGGGGGGGCCCCACAGATACGCAGTATTTT. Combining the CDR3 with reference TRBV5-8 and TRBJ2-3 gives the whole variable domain EAGVTQSPTHLIKTRGQQATLRCSPISGHTSVYWYQQALGLGLQFLLWYDEGEERNRGNFPPRFSGRQFPNYSSELNVNALELEDSALYLCASSLWGGPTDTQYFGPGTRLTVL.

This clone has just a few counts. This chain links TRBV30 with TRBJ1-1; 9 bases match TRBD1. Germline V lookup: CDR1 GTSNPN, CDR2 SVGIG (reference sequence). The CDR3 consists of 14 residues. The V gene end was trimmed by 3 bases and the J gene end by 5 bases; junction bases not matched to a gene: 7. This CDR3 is CAWRPGQGRTEAFF. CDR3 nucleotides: TGTGCCTGGAGGCCGGGACAGGGAAGGACTGAAGCTTTCTTT.

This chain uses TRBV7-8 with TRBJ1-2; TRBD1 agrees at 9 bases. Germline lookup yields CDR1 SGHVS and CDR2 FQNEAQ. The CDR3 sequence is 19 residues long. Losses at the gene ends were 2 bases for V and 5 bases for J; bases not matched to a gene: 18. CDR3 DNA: TGTGCCAGCAGCTTAATCTCGTGGGGCAACAGGGGGCCGCGGTATGGCTACACCTTC. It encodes CASSLISWGNRGPRYGYTF.

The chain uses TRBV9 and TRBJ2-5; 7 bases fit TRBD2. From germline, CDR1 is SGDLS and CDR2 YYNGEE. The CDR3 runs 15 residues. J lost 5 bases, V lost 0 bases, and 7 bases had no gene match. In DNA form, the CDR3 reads TGTGCCAGCAGCGTAGCTGGCTGGGAGGGGGAGACCCAGTACTTC. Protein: CASSVAGWEGETQYF. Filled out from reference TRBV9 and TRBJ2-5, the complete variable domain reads DSGVTQTPKHLITATGQRVTLRCSPRSGDLSVYWYQQSLDQGLQFLIQYYNGEERAKGNILERFSAQQFPDLHSELNLSSLELGDSALYFCASSVAGWEGETQYFGPGTRLLVL.

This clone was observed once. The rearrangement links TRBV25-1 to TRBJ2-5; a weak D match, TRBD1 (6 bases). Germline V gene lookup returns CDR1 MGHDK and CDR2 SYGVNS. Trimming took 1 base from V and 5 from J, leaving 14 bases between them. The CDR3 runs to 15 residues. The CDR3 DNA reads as TGTGCCAGCAGTGAATGGGGCAGGGGTCGGGAGACCCAGTACTTC. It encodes CASSEWGRGRETQYF. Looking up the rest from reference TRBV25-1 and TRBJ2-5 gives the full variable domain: EADIYQTPRYLVIGTGKKITLECSQTMGHDKMYWYQQDPGMELHLIHYSYGVNSTEKGDLSSESTVSRIRTEHFPLTLESARPSHTSQYLCASSEWGRGRETQYFGPGTRLLVL.

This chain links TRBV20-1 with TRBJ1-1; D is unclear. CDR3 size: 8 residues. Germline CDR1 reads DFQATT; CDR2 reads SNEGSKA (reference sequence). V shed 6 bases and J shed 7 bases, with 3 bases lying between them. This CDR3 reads CSANEAFF. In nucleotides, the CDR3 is TGCAGTGCCAATGAAGCTTTCTTT.

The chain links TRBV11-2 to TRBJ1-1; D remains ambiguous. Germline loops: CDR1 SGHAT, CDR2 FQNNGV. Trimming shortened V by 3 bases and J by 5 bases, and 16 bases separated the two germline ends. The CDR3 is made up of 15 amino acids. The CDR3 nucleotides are TGTGCCAGCAGCTTTGGTACAAGGAGGCCTACTGAAGCTTTCTTT. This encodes CASSFGTRRPTEAFF.

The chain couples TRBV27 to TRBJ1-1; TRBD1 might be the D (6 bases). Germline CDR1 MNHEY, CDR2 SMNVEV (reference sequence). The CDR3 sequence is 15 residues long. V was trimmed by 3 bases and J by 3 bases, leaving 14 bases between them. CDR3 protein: CASSFWGAGDTEAFF. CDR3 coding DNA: TGTGCCAGCAGTTTTTGGGGGGCGGGGGACACTGAAGCTTTCTTT.

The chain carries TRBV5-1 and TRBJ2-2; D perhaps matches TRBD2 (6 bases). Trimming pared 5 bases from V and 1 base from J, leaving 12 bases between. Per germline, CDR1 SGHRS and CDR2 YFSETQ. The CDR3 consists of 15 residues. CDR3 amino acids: CASSFGGRNTGELFF. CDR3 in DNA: TGCGCCAGCAGTTTCGGGGGAAGGAACACCGGGGAGCTGTTTTTT.

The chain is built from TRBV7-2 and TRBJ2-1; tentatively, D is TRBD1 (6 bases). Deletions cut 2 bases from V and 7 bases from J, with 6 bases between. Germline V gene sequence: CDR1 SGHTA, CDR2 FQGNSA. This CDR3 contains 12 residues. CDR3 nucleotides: TGTGCCAGCAGCTTACAGGGGAATGAGCAGTTCTTC. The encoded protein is CASSLQGNEQFF.

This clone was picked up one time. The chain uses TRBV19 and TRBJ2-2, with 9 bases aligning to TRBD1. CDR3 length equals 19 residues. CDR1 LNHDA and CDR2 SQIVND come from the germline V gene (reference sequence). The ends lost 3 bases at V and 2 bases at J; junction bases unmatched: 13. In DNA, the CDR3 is TGTGCCAGTAGTATCTTGACAGGGGGGCGACCTATAAACACCGGGGAGCTGTTTTTT. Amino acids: CASSILTGGRPINTGELFF.

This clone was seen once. This chain's CDR3 is CASSSRRLTGLSGNTIYF. CDR3 coding DNA: TGTGCCAGCAGCTCCCGGAGGCTTACGGGACTCTCTGGAAACACCATATATTTT. The chain carries TRBV5-5 and TRBJ1-3; perhaps TRBD1 as D (5 bases). The CDR3 runs to 18 residues. Looked up from germline, CDR1 is SGHKS and CDR2 is YYEKEE (reference sequence). V lost 3 bases and J lost 0, with 19 bases in between.

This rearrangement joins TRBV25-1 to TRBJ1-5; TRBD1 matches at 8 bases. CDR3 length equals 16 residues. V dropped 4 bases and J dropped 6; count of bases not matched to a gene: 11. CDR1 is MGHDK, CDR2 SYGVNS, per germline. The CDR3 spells CASSASQGAWGQPQHF. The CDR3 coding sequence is TGTGCCAGCAGTGCCTCCCAGGGGGCTTGGGGTCAGCCCCAGCATTTT. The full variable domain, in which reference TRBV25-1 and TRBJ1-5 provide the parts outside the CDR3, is EADIYQTPRYLVIGTGKKITLECSQTMGHDKMYWYQQDPGMELHLIHYSYGVNSTEKGDLSSESTVSRIRTEHFPLTLESARPSHTSQYLCASSASQGAWGQPQHFGDGTRLSIL.

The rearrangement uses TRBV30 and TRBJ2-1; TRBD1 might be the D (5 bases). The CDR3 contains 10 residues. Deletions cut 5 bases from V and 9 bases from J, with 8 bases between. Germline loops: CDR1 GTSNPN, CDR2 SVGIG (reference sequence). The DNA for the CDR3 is TGTGCCTGGGATACAGGTGAGCAGTTCTTC. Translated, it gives CAWDTGEQFF.

In DNA, the CDR3 is TGCGCCAGCAGCCAAGATGGAGGGATTAACTATGGCTACACCTTC. Encoded protein: CASSQDGGINYGYTF. The rearrangement uses TRBV4-3 and TRBJ1-2; D is ambiguous. Trimming shortened V by 0 bases and J by 1 base, and 9 bases separated the two germline ends. The CDR3 is made up of 15 amino acids. Looked up from germline, CDR1 is LGHNA and CDR2 is YSLEER.